The sequence of this T cell receptor (beta chain) was determined in a study of OX40 agonist ivuxolimab in advanced cancers. Study-wide background: Dosing consisted of intravenous ivuxolimab at 0.01 to 10 mg/kg every 2 weeks.

A word on this clone: What it binds is not known.

TCRdb's copy holds only in-frame clones and misses some; the assay was immunoSEQ multiplex PCR. The sample holds tens of thousands of clones, roughly 88% seen once. The CDR3 runs to 15 residues. Germline CDR1 is SGHRS and CDR2 is YFSETQ. Trimming stripped 0 bases from V and 3 bases from J, with 12 bases between. Whole-study results and caveats: Nonresponders, in some cases, also had low normalized T-cell clonal expansion.

The V and J genes are TRBV5-1 and TRBJ1-1; tentative D call: TRBD1 (5 bases). The TCR originated in an adult with an advanced solid tumor such as melanoma, head and neck, liver or kidney cancer. The sample consisted of CD4+ or CD8+ T cells sorted from blood, taken in a trial of the OX40 agonist ivuxolimab. The CDR3 spells CASSLDGARYTEAFF. The CDR3 DNA reads as TGCGCCAGCAGCTTGGACGGGGCAAGGTACACTGAAGCTTTCTTT.